This T cell receptor beta chain was recovered during a study of T-cell reconstitution after alpha-beta-depleted transplantation in children. A TCRbeta library incorporating unique molecular identifiers was prepared. MiXCR, applied by TCRdb to the PCR reads, yields one record per CDR3 protein. The sample includes about 690,000 distinct CDR3 sequences, 16% of them seen just once. This clonotype occurred many times. Germline CDR1 and CDR2: DFQATT and SNEGSKA (reference sequence). The V gene end was trimmed by 0 bases and the J gene end by 7 bases; junction bases not matched to a gene: 2. This CDR3 has 12 residues.

The receptor comes from a human donor who donated a stem cell graft to a child with acute myeloid leukemia. The chain joins TRBV20-1 to TRBJ1-1; TRBD1 agrees at 7 bases. Sequencing was performed on PBMCs from the stem cell graft donor, taken from the stem cell graft. In DNA, the CDR3 is TGCAGTGCTAGAGATCAGGGGGTTGAAGCTTTCTTT. Translating it yields CSARDQGVEAFF.